This entry lists 21 T cell receptor beta chains sequenced from one sample in a study of cytomegalovirus exposure and HLA in healthy donors. Amplification used 60 Vbeta primers and 13 Jbeta primers. The table came from immunoSEQ multiplex PCR; TCRdb's copy has only in-frame clones and leaves some out. This sample yields some 150,000 clones, of which 70% to 80% are seen a single time; roughly 4.2% belongs to the top ten. Sequencing used PBMCs. The receptor source for this set is a man aged 35 to 55 in good health and CMV-seronegative.

V gene TRBV5-1 combines with J gene TRBJ2-7; 9 nucleotides align to TRBD1. With 4 bases clipped from V and 6 bases from J, the junction kept 5 bases outside the gene matches. Germline V gene sequence: CDR1 SGHRS, CDR2 YFSETQ. CDR3 length: 13 amino acids. CDR3 sequence: CASSAGQGSEQYF. CDR3 nucleotide sequence: TGCGCCAGCAGCGCGGGACAGGGAAGCGAGCAGTACTTC.

As regards this clone: Other DNA sequences in this specimen translate into the identical CDR3. V is TRBV6-1 and J is TRBJ1-6, with 11 bases fitting TRBD1. The junction had 9 bases not matched to a gene; V was cut back by 3 bases and J by 11 bases. This CDR3 contains 16 residues. The germline V gene has CDR1 MNHNS and CDR2 SASEGT. CDR3 region: CASSEATGQGGPPLHF. The CDR3 nucleotides are TGTGCCAGCAGTGAGGCTACGGGACAGGGGGGTCCACCCCTCCACTTT.

The chain recombines TRBV29-1 with TRBJ2-5, with D possibly TRBD1 on 6 matching bases. CDR1 is SQVTM, CDR2 ANQGSEA, per germline. CDR3 length: 12 amino acids. The V and J ends lost 6 bases and 5 bases respectively, with 13 bases between them. DNA for the CDR3: TGCAGCGTAACACAGGGTGCGGAGACCCAGTACTTC. Amino acid sequence: CSVTQGAETQYF.

The chain carries TRBV18 and TRBJ2-7, with 8 bases that match TRBD1. The germline V gene has CDR1 KGHSH and CDR2 LQKENI. Germline trimming cut 4 bases from V and 4 bases from J; bases unmatched to any gene: 15. CDR3 length equals 17 residues. CDR3 region: CASSQGPGGPMGYEQYF. CDR3 DNA sequence: TGTGCCAGCTCACAGGGGCCAGGGGGCCCCATGGGTTACGAGCAGTACTTC.

This chain uses TRBV6-6 with TRBJ2-4; 8 positions match TRBD2. The CDR3 extends over 15 amino acids. Germline CDR1 reads MNHNY; CDR2 reads SVGAGI (reference sequence). V was clipped by 6 bases and J by 3 bases; unmatched bases: 7. CDR3 nucleotide sequence: TGTGCCAGCAGATCAAGCGGGGGTGACAAAAACATTCAGTACTTC. Encoded protein: CASRSSGGDKNIQYF.

J is TRBJ1-1 and V is TRBV11-2, with D perhaps matching TRBD1 (5 bases). The CDR3 has 15 residues. The V gene's germline CDR1 is SGHAT and CDR2 FQNNGV. The ends were cut back, 5 bases at V and 4 bases at J, with 17 bases in the middle. CDR3 sequence reads: CASSRGFGGGTEAFF. The CDR3 nucleotides read TGTGCCAGCAGCCGAGGGTTTGGGGGGGGCACTGAAGCTTTCTTT.

This chain links TRBV6-1 with TRBJ2-7, with 10 bases fitting TRBD1. V shed 10 bases, J shed 5 bases, and the junction held 11 bases outside the gene matches. The CDR3 extends over 14 amino acids. CDR1 is MNHNS and CDR2 is SASEGT in the germline V gene. The CDR3 DNA follows: TGTGCCATTCACCACCGGGACAGGGGCCACGAGCAGTACTTC. It encodes CAIHHRDRGHEQYF.

The V gene is TRBV6-5, the J gene TRBJ1-1; D is ambiguous. V was cut by 5 bases and J by 8 bases, with 9 bases left in between. Germline loops: CDR1 MNHEY, CDR2 SVGAGI. CDR3 length: 11 residues. In nucleotides, the CDR3 is TGTGCCAGCAGTACTCTGAGGGAAGCTTTCTTT. It translates to CASSTLREAFF.

The chain employs TRBV7-2 and TRBJ2-2, with 9 bases identical to TRBD1. This CDR3 comprises 17 residues. Trimming at V came to 5 bases and at J to 3 bases, leaving 10 bases not matched to a gene. CDR1 SGHTA and CDR2 FQGNSA come from the germline V gene. CDR3 sequence reads: CASSPWTGQGHTGELFF. For the CDR3, the DNA is TGTGCCAGCAGCCCGTGGACGGGACAGGGCCACACCGGGGAGCTGTTTTTT.

This chain connects TRBV30 to TRBJ1-5; 12 nucleotides match TRBD1. The ends lost 2 bases at V and 6 bases at J; junction bases unmatched: 14. The germline CDR1 and CDR2 sequences are GTSNPN and SVGIG (reference sequence). This CDR3 contains 18 residues. CDR3 protein: CAWSPPPGQGAWGQPQHF. In nucleotides, the CDR3 is TGTGCCTGGAGTCCTCCTCCGGGACAGGGGGCTTGGGGTCAGCCCCAGCATTTT.

V gene TRBV7-2 combines with J gene TRBJ2-4, with D possibly matching TRBD1 (5 bases). Germline V lookup: CDR1 SGHTA, CDR2 FQGNSA. The CDR3 consists of 16 residues. Trimming removed 5 bases at V and 3 bases at J, with 17 bases between. This CDR3 reads CASSPNWGQGKNIQYF. CDR3 coding DNA: TGTGCCAGCAGCCCCAATTGGGGTCAGGGCAAAAACATTCAGTACTTC.

This clone was found once. This sequence joins TRBV7-9 and TRBJ1-2; 7 bases are a match to TRBD1. J lost 2 bases, V lost 5 bases, and 5 bases had no gene match. Germline values: CDR1 SEHNR, CDR2 FQNEAQ (reference sequence). The CDR3 has 14 amino acids. The CDR3 DNA follows: TGTGCCAGCAGCGGACAGGCCTTGAACTATGGCTACACCTTC. It codes for CASSGQALNYGYTF.

The V call is TRBV11-3, the J call TRBJ2-1; 7 nucleotides match TRBD1. J lost 6 bases, V lost 1 base, and 3 bases had no gene match. There are 14 residues in the CDR3. Germline CDR1 SGHNT, CDR2 YENEEA. The CDR3 reads CASSLGQGANEQFF. CDR3 in DNA: TGTGCCAGCAGCTTAGGACAGGGAGCCAATGAGCAGTTCTTC.

The rearrangement uses TRBV7-9 and TRBJ2-1; TRBD1 might be the D (6 bases). This CDR3 contains 15 residues. V was cut by 10 bases and J by 2 bases, with 18 bases left in between. Looked up from germline, CDR1 is SEHNR and CDR2 is FQNEAQ (reference sequence). This chain's CDR3 is CAIPVGHMAYNEQFF. CDR3 in DNA: TGTGCCATCCCTGTGGGACACATGGCCTACAATGAGCAGTTCTTC. Full variable domain (rest looked up from reference TRBV7-9 and TRBJ2-1): DTGVSQNPRHKITKRGQNVTFRCDPISEHNRLYWYRQTLGQGPEFLTYFQNEAQLEKSRLLSDRFSAERPKGSFSTLEIQRTEQGDSAMYLCAIPVGHMAYNEQFFGPGTRLTVL.

The V gene is TRBV4-1, the J gene TRBJ2-1, with 8 bases that match TRBD2. Germline trimming cut 1 base from V and 5 bases from J; bases unmatched to any gene: 7. CDR1 MGHRA and CDR2 YSYEKL come from the germline V gene. This CDR3 has 16 residues. The CDR3 protein is CASSQVSGGRHNEQFF. The DNA for the CDR3 is TGCGCCAGCAGCCAAGTGTCGGGGGGGCGACACAATGAGCAGTTCTTC.

The CDR3 region has the DNA TGTGCCAGCAGCTTGTATCGCTCTGGGGCCAACGTCCTGACTTTC. This translates into CASSLYRSGANVLTF. The gene calls are TRBV5-5 and TRBJ2-6; D unresolved. The CDR3 consists of 15 residues. Trimming left V 1 base short and J 0 bases short, with 5 bases between. Germline-derived CDR1 and CDR2 are SGHKS and YYEKEE (reference sequence).

For this clone: The junction departs from germline at one end; a sequencing error may be responsible. This chain links TRBV7-9 with TRBJ2-2; D is undetermined. Germline CDR1 reads SEHNR; CDR2 reads FQNEAQ (reference sequence). This CDR3 has 15 amino acids. CDR3 loop: CSSSLITEDTGELFF. The DNA of the CDR3 is TGTTCCAGCAGCTTAATCACAGAAGACACCGGGGAGCTGTTTTTT.

The rearrangement links TRBV7-2 to TRBJ1-6; 8 positions match TRBD1. Trimming at V came to 6 bases and at J to 6 bases, leaving 7 bases not matched to a gene. Germline V gene sequence: CDR1 SGHTA, CDR2 FQGNSA. The CDR3 totals 15 residues. The CDR3 reads CASSPGTGVNSPLHF. The DNA of the CDR3 is TGTGCCAGCAGTCCCGGGACAGGAGTTAATTCACCCCTCCACTTT.

V and J are TRBV27 and TRBJ1-6, with no clear D. V was clipped by 3 bases and J by 0 bases, with 12 bases between them. This CDR3 comprises 17 residues. CDR1 is MNHEY, CDR2 SMNVEV, per germline (reference sequence). DNA for the CDR3: TGTGCCAGCAGTTTCTTCAGGTCAAGCTCCTATAATTCACCCCTCCACTTT. Protein: CASSFFRSSSYNSPLHF.

This clone turned up a few times. The chain links TRBV19 to TRBJ2-3; tentative D call: TRBD2 (7 bases). This CDR3 region has 15 residues. Between the trimmed V and J ends, which lost 6 bases and 2 bases, there was a span of 15 bases. Germline V gene data show CDR1 as LNHDA and CDR2 as SQIVND (reference sequence). The CDR3 bases are TGTGCCAGTAGATATGGGGGGGGCATCACAGATACGCAGTATTTT. It codes for CASRYGGGITDTQYF.

In its sample, this clone was seen a few times. V gene TRBV12-5 combines with J gene TRBJ2-2, with a tentative D call TRBD1 (5 bases). The germline gives CDR1 LGHNT, CDR2 FRNRAP. The CDR3 has 14 residues. Trimming cost V 5 bases and J 2 bases, with 9 bases left between them. The chain's CDR3 is CASGRQINTGELFF. The CDR3 DNA sequence: TGTGCTAGTGGTCGACAGATCAACACCGGGGAGCTGTTTTTT.